This passage covers 20 T cell receptor beta chains from one sample sequenced in a study of T cells in tuberculosis. Cells were sorted from thawed PBMC rested overnight and stained with GMM-loaded CD1B tetramer, viability dye and anti-CD3. CD1B tetramers were loaded with Rhodococcus equi-derived C32 glucose monomycolate. The repertoire was sequenced with immunoSEQ multiplex PCR; TCRdb's copy has only in-frame clones and lacks some. The data hold about 58,000 clones, with 88% observed a single time. The sequencing input was CD1b-GMM tetramer-negative cells sorted from PBMCs. These receptors all stem from an adult woman with latent tuberculosis.

This chain uses TRBV7-3 with TRBJ2-1; D may be TRBD2 (7 bases). Germline CDR1 and CDR2: SGHTA and FQGTGA. The CDR3 spans 16 residues. The V gene lost 1 base and the J gene lost 6 bases, with 16 bases spanning the gap. CDR3 protein: CASSLSGGGAANEQFF. CDR3 sequence (DNA): TGTGCCAGCAGCTTAAGTGGCGGGGGCGCCGCCAATGAGCAGTTCTTC.

This clone has just one count. V and J are TRBV5-1 and TRBJ1-1, with a tentative D call TRBD1 (6 bases). Germline V gene data show CDR1 as SGHRS and CDR2 as YFSETQ. The CDR3 length is 15 residues. V was trimmed by 0 bases and J by 4 bases, leaving 13 bases between them. As DNA, the CDR3 is TGCGCCAGCAGCTTGGGAGGGGGTCTGGGCACTGAAGCTTTCTTT. This encodes CASSLGGGLGTEAFF.

This clone was recorded a few times. The J gene is TRBJ2-7, the V gene TRBV5-4; the match to TRBD1 covers 8 bases. Trimming took 4 bases from V and 4 from J; bases not matched to a gene: 10. CDR3 size: 15 residues. Germline V CDR1 and CDR2: SGHNT, YYREEE (reference sequence). This chain's CDR3 is CASSPDRGFGYEQYF. The CDR3 nucleotides are TGTGCCAGCAGCCCAGACAGGGGCTTTGGGTACGAGCAGTACTTC. The entire variable domain, with the rest obtained from reference TRBV5-4 and TRBJ2-7, is as follows: ETGVTQSPTHLIKTRGQQVTLRCSSQSGHNTVSWYQQALGQGPQFIFQYYREEENGRGNFPPRFSGLQFPNYSSELNVNALELDDSALYLCASSPDRGFGYEQYFGPGTRLTVT.

The rearrangement links TRBV19 to TRBJ2-5, with a weak D call TRBD2 (7 bases). CDR3 size: 14 residues. V was cut by 6 bases and J by 5 bases, with 16 bases left in between. The germline gives CDR1 LNHDA, CDR2 SQIVND (reference sequence). The DNA for the CDR3 is TGTGCCAGTAGCCTTAACAGGGAGGGTGAGACCCAGTACTTC. Its protein product is CASSLNREGETQYF.

The J gene is TRBJ2-3, the V gene TRBV6-5; tentatively, D is TRBD2 (6 bases). The CDR3 contains 14 residues. V dropped 7 bases and J dropped 5 bases, with 16 bases sitting between them. Germline-derived CDR1 and CDR2 are MNHEY and SVGAGI. Here the CDR3 DNA reads TGTGCCAGCACGACTATGGGGGGAGGAGATACGCAGTATTTT. This gives the protein CASTTMGGGDTQYF.

The rearrangement links TRBV18 to TRBJ1-1, with 9 bases matching TRBD1. With V trimmed by 4 bases and J by 3 bases, 3 bases remained unmatched. CDR1 and CDR2 (germline): KGHSH, LQKENI. The CDR3 spans 14 residues. This CDR3 reads CASSLGQGYTEAFF. In DNA, the CDR3 is TGTGCCAGCTCACTCGGACAGGGGTACACTGAAGCTTTCTTT.

V gene TRBV6-1 combines with J gene TRBJ2-2, with 11 bases that match TRBD1. CDR1 is MNHNS and CDR2 is SASEGT in the germline V gene. V was pared by 6 bases and J by 4 bases, with 4 bases of the junction left unmatched. CDR3 size: 15 residues. The CDR3 coding sequence is TGTGCCAGCAGAGGACAGGGGGCAGGCACCGGGGAGCTGTTTTTT. Amino acids: CASRGQGAGTGELFF.

For the CDR3, the DNA is TGTGCCAGCACCCGACAGAATCTGAGAGGCTACACCTTC. It codes for CASTRQNLRGYTF. The V gene is TRBV28, the J gene TRBJ1-2; D is perhaps TRBD1 (5 bases). CDR3 size: 13 residues. Germline V gene lookup returns CDR1 MDHEN and CDR2 SYDVKM. The V gene lost 7 bases and the J gene lost 8 bases, with 17 bases spanning the gap.

The genes are TRBV27 and TRBJ2-5, with 8 bases lining up with TRBD2. The junction had 6 bases not matched to a gene; V was cut back by 5 bases and J by 4 bases. The CDR3 contains 14 residues. Germline CDR1 reads MNHEY; CDR2 reads SMNVEV (reference sequence). The CDR3 loop is CASSSSGGPETQYF. The CDR3 nucleotides are TGTGCCAGCAGTAGCTCGGGAGGGCCAGAGACCCAGTACTTC.

The rearrangement links TRBV19 to TRBJ2-7; 12 positions match TRBD2. The CDR3 covers 18 residues. Germline lookup yields CDR1 LNHDA and CDR2 SQIVND (reference sequence). J gave up 0 bases and V 3 bases, and 9 bases lay outside the gene matches. The CDR3 spells CASSIYGGLAGTSYEQYF. CDR3 bases: TGTGCCAGTAGTATTTATGGTGGACTAGCGGGGACCTCCTACGAGCAGTACTTC.

This sequence joins TRBV2 and TRBJ1-2, with TRBD1 matching over 7 bases. The CDR3 covers 13 residues. CDR1 is SNHLY, CDR2 FYNNEI, per germline. The ends lost 3 bases at V and 6 bases at J; junction bases unmatched: 4. The CDR3 nucleotides are TGTGCCAGCAGTGAGATGACAGGGAATGGCTACACCTTC. Translating it yields CASSEMTGNGYTF.

This clone appeared a single time. The J gene is TRBJ1-1, the V gene TRBV4-1; no firm D call. Germline CDR1 MGHRA, CDR2 YSYEKL. With 1 base removed from V and 1 base from J, the gap between germline ends came to 7 bases. This CDR3 contains 14 residues. CDR3 residues: CASSQGAGNTEAFF. CDR3 bases: TGCGCCAGCAGCCAAGGGGCAGGGAACACTGAAGCTTTCTTT.

This chain joins TRBV19 and TRBJ1-5; 9 bases fit TRBD1. V shed 7 bases and J 1 base; nucleotides not matched to a gene: 5. CDR3 size: 15 residues. The germline V gene has CDR1 LNHDA and CDR2 SQIVND (reference sequence). The CDR3: CASTGDRVSNQPQHF. DNA for the CDR3: TGTGCCAGTACCGGGGACAGGGTAAGCAATCAGCCCCAGCATTTT.

V is TRBV30 and J is TRBJ1-2; 7 bases are a match to TRBD1. V dropped 0 bases and J dropped 4; count of bases not matched to a gene: 2. This CDR3 has 13 amino acids. The germline CDR1 and CDR2 sequences are GTSNPN and SVGIG (reference sequence). The CDR3 sequence is CAWSVGTAYGYTF. CDR3 coding DNA: TGTGCCTGGAGTGTAGGGACAGCCTATGGCTACACCTTC.

The chain combines TRBV6-1 with TRBJ2-2; 9 nucleotides align to TRBD2. Trimming cost V 7 bases and J 5 bases; bases outside gene matches: 5. The germline V gene has CDR1 MNHNS and CDR2 SASEGT. This CDR3 contains 14 residues. CDR3 sequence: CASTRGGETGELFF. The CDR3 nucleotides are TGTGCCAGCACCCGCGGGGGGGAAACCGGGGAGCTGTTTTTT.

This clone occurred once. The gene calls are TRBV7-2 and TRBJ2-3, with 8 bases that match TRBD1. The CDR3 contains 14 residues. The J segment lost 3 bases and the V segment lost 8 bases, leaving 7 bases of the junction unmatched. In germline, CDR1 is SGHTA, CDR2 FQGNSA. The CDR3 sequence is CASQTGAGTDTQYF. CDR3 in DNA: TGTGCCAGCCAGACAGGGGCAGGGACAGATACGCAGTATTTT.

This clone has just one count. The chain has TRBV28 and TRBJ1-5; no clear D gene. The CDR3 consists of 16 residues. Germline CDR1 reads MDHEN; CDR2 reads SYDVKM. The V end was cut by 2 bases, the J end by 6 bases, with 17 bases between. The CDR3 bases are TGTGCCAGCAGTTTAATAGTACTTCGCCGGGGTCAGCCCCAGCATTTT. It translates to CASSLIVLRRGQPQHF.

The V gene is TRBV6-1, the J gene TRBJ2-7, with 7 nucleotides matching TRBD2. Germline V gene sequence: CDR1 MNHNS, CDR2 SASEGT. V was pared by 6 bases and J by 1 base, with 3 bases of the junction left unmatched. The CDR3 covers 13 residues. The CDR3 reads CASRLAESYEQYF. CDR3 in DNA: TGTGCCAGCAGGCTAGCGGAATCCTACGAGCAGTACTTC.

V is TRBV4-2 and J is TRBJ2-7; 10 nucleotides agree with TRBD2. The CDR3 covers 17 residues. Trimming took 0 bases from V and 6 from J; bases not matched to a gene: 11. Germline V gene lookup returns CDR1 LGHNA and CDR2 YNFKEQ. The CDR3: CASSQESASGRKSEQYF. CDR3 sequence (DNA): TGTGCCAGCAGCCAAGAATCGGCTAGCGGGAGAAAATCCGAGCAGTACTTC.

The chain carries TRBV11-2 and TRBJ2-1; TRBD2 agrees at 11 bases. The CDR3 has 16 residues. Trimming cost V 5 bases and J 4 bases; bases outside gene matches: 7. Per germline, CDR1 SGHAT and CDR2 FQNNGV. The CDR3 bases are TGTGCCAGCAGCCGTCGACTAGCGGGGTTTTACAATGAGCAGTTCTTC. The encoded protein is CASSRRLAGFYNEQFF.